This T cell receptor (beta chain) was observed in a study of blood T cell repertoires in COVID-19. The germline CDR1 and CDR2 sequences are SGHVS and FQNEAQ. This CDR3 has 16 residues. The trim removed 0 bases at V and 5 bases at J, leaving 3 bases unmatched. Methods used by the authors: Reference gene primer amplification yielded estimated nucleated cell counts. Measured with immunoSEQ multiplex PCR; TCRdb has only the in-frame clones, and not every one. V and J calls plus clone size are reproduced from that table; the DNA served to infer D and trimming. Found here are about 180,000 clones, about three quarters of them singletons; the top ten hold 12%. During active infection, Seattle patients enrolled and were then monitored through disease.

This rearrangement joins TRBV7-8 to TRBJ2-2; TRBD1 matches 10 bases. Sample: peripheral blood. This clonotype originated in a woman older than 75 with COVID-19, enrolled during active disease. CDR3 bases: TGTGCCAGCAGCTTAGCAGGGACAGGGGAAACCGGGGAGCTGTTTTTT. Translating gives CASSLAGTGETGELFF.